Below, 32 T cell receptor beta chains from the same sample are listed, as sequenced in a study of blood T cell repertoires in COVID-19. Libraries were prepared by immunoSEQ multiplex PCR; TCRdb keeps only in-frame clonotypes and omits some of them. The data contain about 150,000 clones, around 88% of them singletons. What was sequenced was peripheral blood. The receptor set was obtained from a woman in her 70s who had recovered from COVID-19.

This clone was seen just once. The chain recombines TRBV11-2 with TRBJ1-1; D might be TRBD1 (5 bases). This CDR3 contains 14 residues. CDR1 is SGHAT and CDR2 is FQNNGV in the germline V gene. V lost 8 bases and J 4 bases, leaving 17 bases between the germline ends. CDR3 sequence reads: CASGPGGVGTEAFF. The CDR3 nucleotides read TGTGCCAGCGGTCCCGGGGGGGTCGGCACTGAAGCTTTCTTT.

This clone was counted a single time. V and J are TRBV4-2 and TRBJ1-2, with 8 bases matching TRBD1. This CDR3 region has 15 residues. CDR1 LGHNA and CDR2 YNFKEQ come from the germline V gene. Germline trimming cut 4 bases from V and 4 bases from J; bases unmatched to any gene: 8. The CDR3 reads CASSRDRGPLYGYTF. CDR3 nucleotides: TGTGCCAGCAGCCGCGACAGGGGCCCGCTCTATGGCTACACCTTC.

This clone was observed a few times. The chain employs TRBV27 and TRBJ2-7; possibly TRBD2 for D (5 bases). Germline CDR1 and CDR2: MNHEY and SMNVEV (reference sequence). V lost 0 bases and J 6 bases, leaving 9 bases between the germline ends. The CDR3 loop spans 13 amino acids. This CDR3 is CASSLSPGVEQYF. CDR3 nucleotide sequence: TGTGCCAGCAGTTTATCTCCCGGGGTCGAGCAGTACTTC.

The chain combines TRBV4-2 with TRBJ1-2, with a tentative D call TRBD1 (5 bases). The CDR3 spans 12 residues. V was pared by 3 bases and J by 10 bases, with 12 bases between. The germline CDR1 and CDR2 sequences are LGHNA and YNFKEQ. CDR3 amino acids: CASSQWGVPYTF. Here the CDR3 DNA reads TGTGCCAGCAGCCAGTGGGGGGTTCCCTACACCTTC.

V is TRBV3-1 (or the pseudogene TRBV3-2) and J is TRBJ2-1; D not resolved. This CDR3 comprises 15 residues. The V and J ends lost 5 bases and 2 bases respectively, with 13 bases between them. Germline V gives CDR1 LGHDT, CDR2 YNNKEL (reference sequence). CDR3: CASSSALTPYNEQFF. As DNA, the CDR3 is TGTGCCAGCAGCAGCGCCCTTACACCCTACAATGAGCAGTTCTTC.

The chain has TRBV7-9 and TRBJ1-1, with D possibly being TRBD1 (5 bases). Trimming removed 5 bases from V and 1 base from J, with 14 bases in between. CDR3 length equals 15 residues. CDR1 and CDR2 (germline): SEHNR, FQNEAQ (reference sequence). The CDR3 is CASSARQWRNTEAFF. The CDR3 DNA reads TGTGCCAGCAGCGCCCGACAGTGGAGGAACACTGAAGCTTTCTTT.

The chain joins TRBV28 to TRBJ2-3; D is undetermined. Germline-derived CDR1 and CDR2 are MDHEN and SYDVKM. Trimming shortened V by 3 bases and J by 4 bases, and 8 bases separated the two germline ends. CDR3 length: 13 residues. The CDR3 DNA sequence: TGTGCCAGCAGTTTCGCGGTTGCAGATACGCAGTATTTT. Residues: CASSFAVADTQYF.

The J gene is TRBJ1-4, the V gene TRBV19; weak D call: TRBD1 (5 bases). The ends were cut back, 5 bases at V and 5 bases at J, with 12 bases in the middle. The CDR3 has 14 residues. Germline-derived CDR1 and CDR2 are LNHDA and SQIVND (reference sequence). CDR3 loop: CASSPPGWNEKLFF. The CDR3 region has the DNA TGTGCCAGTAGTCCCCCAGGGTGGAATGAAAAACTGTTTTTT.

The chain joins TRBV10-3 to TRBJ1-6; unclear D gene. Germline V gene sequence: CDR1 ENHRY, CDR2 SYGVKD. There are 12 residues in the CDR3. With 10 bases removed from V and 12 bases from J, the gap between germline ends came to 16 bases. The CDR3 DNA is TGTGCCACCGCGGGAGGCGTGGGACCCCTCCACTTT. Protein: CATAGGVGPLHF.

The DNA for the CDR3 is TGCGCCAGCAGCGGGACCGGACAGGACCCCAGCTTCAACTATGGCTACACCTTC. This sequence encodes CASSGTGQDPSFNYGYTF. The chain links TRBV5-1 to TRBJ1-2; 7 bases fit TRBD1. CDR3 length equals 18 residues. Trimming at V came to 4 bases and at J to 2 bases, leaving 17 bases not matched to a gene. Germline V CDR1 and CDR2: SGHRS, YFSETQ.

This chain links TRBV5-1 with TRBJ2-2; 7 bases are shared with TRBD1. The V gene end was trimmed by 0 bases and the J gene end by 6 bases; junction bases not matched to a gene: 2. The CDR3 sequence is 14 residues long. Germline-derived CDR1 and CDR2 are SGHRS and YFSETQ. CDR3: CASSLAQGSGELFF. The CDR3 nucleotides are TGCGCCAGCAGCTTGGCACAGGGGTCCGGGGAGCTGTTTTTT.

The chain carries TRBV10-3 and TRBJ2-1, with 9 bases matching TRBD2. Germline CDR1 reads ENHRY; CDR2 reads SYGVKD. This CDR3 is 15 amino acids long. V was pared by 4 bases and J by 7 bases, with 8 bases of the junction left unmatched. The CDR3 region has the DNA TGTGCCATCAGTGCGGTAGCGGGGGCGGGGAATGAGCAGTTCTTC. It specifies CAISAVAGAGNEQFF.

The V gene is TRBV3-1 (or the pseudogene TRBV3-2), the J gene TRBJ1-3, with D possibly being TRBD1 (5 bases). The CDR3 runs to 15 residues. Between the trimmed V and J ends, which lost 2 bases and 0 bases, there was a span of 8 bases. CDR1 LGHDT and CDR2 YNNKEL come from the germline V gene (reference sequence). The CDR3 loop is CASSQQGSSGNTIYF. CDR3 nucleotides: TGTGCCAGCAGCCAACAGGGATCCTCTGGAAACACCATATATTTT.

The J gene is TRBJ2-7, the V gene TRBV5-4, with 12 bases identical to TRBD2. This CDR3 spans 13 amino acids. CDR1 is SGHNT and CDR2 is YYREEE in the germline V gene (reference sequence). V shed 5 bases and J 7 bases; nucleotides not matched to a gene: 4. The CDR3 region is CASRPGLAGEQYF. CDR3 nucleotide sequence: TGTGCCAGCAGGCCGGGACTAGCGGGTGAGCAGTACTTC.

This clone has a single count. V gene TRBV18 combines with J gene TRBJ2-3, with 9 bases fitting TRBD2. Germline V lookup: CDR1 KGHSH, CDR2 LQKENI. The CDR3 has 16 amino acids. J gave up 6 bases and V 1 base, and 8 bases lay outside the gene matches. As DNA, the CDR3 is TGTGCCAGCTCACCACGAAGCGGGAGGCCCTCCGATACGCAGTATTTT. The encoded protein is CASSPRSGRPSDTQYF. The complete variable domain, with remaining parts taken from reference TRBV18 and TRBJ2-3, reads NAGVMQNPRHLVRRRGQEARLRCSPMKGHSHVYWYRQLPEEGLKFMVYLQKENIIDESGMPKERFSAEFPKEGPSILRIQQVVRGDSAAYFCASSPRSGRPSDTQYFGPGTRLTVL.

The chain joins TRBV6-5 to TRBJ1-1; 8 bases agree with TRBD1. The junction had 5 bases not matched to a gene; V was cut back by 7 bases and J by 1 base. This CDR3 has 14 residues. Germline-derived CDR1 and CDR2 are MNHEY and SVGAGI. Here the CDR3 DNA reads TGTGCCAGCATGAGGGGACAGGAGAACACTGAAGCTTTCTTT. Amino acid sequence: CASMRGQENTEAFF.

The V and J genes are TRBV5-4 and TRBJ2-7; possible D gene TRBD1, 6 bases. Germline V gene sequence: CDR1 SGHNT, CDR2 YYREEE (reference sequence). The germline V and J ends were trimmed by 0 bases and 7 bases, with 20 bases remaining between them. The CDR3 runs 16 residues. The CDR3 sequence: CASSLGGHQQLREQYF. The CDR3 DNA follows: TGTGCCAGCAGCTTGGGGGGACACCAGCAGTTACGGGAGCAGTACTTC.

The V and J genes are TRBV28 and TRBJ1-1, with D possibly being TRBD1 (6 bases). CDR3 size: 12 residues. Looked up from germline, CDR1 is MDHEN and CDR2 is SYDVKM. The V end was cut by 11 bases, the J end by 2 bases, with 12 bases between. The CDR3 spells CAAQGINTEAFF. The CDR3 DNA reads TGTGCCGCCCAGGGGATAAACACTGAAGCTTTCTTT. Based on the CDR3 plus reference TRBV28 and TRBJ1-1, the full variable domain is DVKVTQSSRYLVKRTGEKVFLECVQDMDHENMFWYRQDPGLGLRLIYFSYDVKMKEKGDIPEGYSVSREKKERFSLILESASTNQTSMYLCAAQGINTEAFFGQGTRLTVV.

The chain employs TRBV27 and TRBJ1-5; weak D call: TRBD1 (6 bases). V was trimmed by 0 bases and J by 2 bases, leaving 14 bases between them. Germline CDR1 and CDR2: MNHEY and SMNVEV (reference sequence). The CDR3 totals 17 residues. Here the CDR3 reads CASSLSPRGAGNQPQHF. For the CDR3, the DNA is TGTGCCAGCAGTTTATCCCCACGGGGGGCGGGCAATCAGCCCCAGCATTTT.

The genes are TRBV6-6 and TRBJ1-4; 7 bases fit TRBD1. After removal of 2 bases from V and 6 bases from J, the junction contained 6 bases not matched to a gene. This CDR3 has 15 amino acids. Germline V lookup: CDR1 MNHNY, CDR2 SVGAGI (reference sequence). CDR3 coding DNA: TGTGCCAGCAGTTACCCACAGGGGCGGGATGAAAAACTGTTTTTT. It yields the protein CASSYPQGRDEKLFF.

CDR3 in amino acids: CASSPGTSGSNEQFF. The CDR3 region has the DNA TGTGCCAGCAGTCCAGGGACTAGCGGGAGCAATGAGCAGTTCTTC. The chain links TRBV6-6 to TRBJ2-1; 14 bases fit TRBD2. V lost 5 bases, J lost 6 bases, and 3 bases stayed unmatched. The CDR3 is 15 residues long. Germline-derived CDR1 and CDR2 are MNHNY and SVGAGI (reference sequence).

The V and J genes are TRBV19 and TRBJ1-6; D gene unclear. Trimming removed 7 bases from V and 7 bases from J, with 8 bases in between. The length of the CDR3 is 12 residues. From germline, CDR1 is LNHDA and CDR2 SQIVND (reference sequence). Here the CDR3 DNA reads TGTGCCAGTAACCCGGGGAATTCACCCCTCCACTTT. Its protein product is CASNPGNSPLHF. The entire variable domain, with the rest obtained from reference TRBV19 and TRBJ1-6, is as follows: DGGITQSPKYLFRKEGQNVTLSCEQNLNHDAMYWYRQDPGQGLRLIYYSQIVNDFQKGDIAEGYSVSREKKESFPLTVTSAQKNPTAFYLCASNPGNSPLHFGNGTRLTVT.

The CDR3 sequence: CAWRGRLLHTDTQYF. DNA of the CDR3: TGTGCCTGGCGCGGGCGTCTCCTCCACACAGATACGCAGTATTTT. J is TRBJ2-3 and V is TRBV30; TRBD2 might be the D (5 bases). CDR1 GTSNPN and CDR2 SVGIG come from the germline V gene (reference sequence). Trimming took 5 bases from V and 2 from J, leaving 17 bases between them. This CDR3 spans 15 amino acids.

The chain uses TRBV2 and TRBJ2-5; TRBD1 aligns across 9 bases. The CDR3 contains 14 residues. Trimming removed 7 bases from V and 5 bases from J; junction bases left unmatched: 8. Germline lookup yields CDR1 SNHLY and CDR2 FYNNEI. The chain's CDR3 is CASKFWTGVETQYF. CDR3 nucleotide sequence: TGTGCCAGCAAGTTCTGGACAGGGGTGGAGACCCAGTACTTC. The full variable domain, its missing parts supplied by reference TRBV2 and TRBJ2-5, is EPEVTQTPSHQVTQMGQEVILRCVPISNHLYFYWYRQILGQKVEFLVSFYNNEISEKSEIFDDQFSVERPDGSNFTLKIRSTKLEDSAMYFCASKFWTGVETQYFGPGTRLLVL.

This chain uses TRBV2 with TRBJ2-7; 14 bases line up with TRBD2. The CDR3 consists of 16 residues. The ends lost 6 bases at V and 2 bases at J; junction bases unmatched: 6. Germline V gene data show CDR1 as SNHLY and CDR2 as FYNNEI. The DNA for the CDR3 is TGTGCCAGCAGGGGGACTAGCGGGAGCCTTACCTACGAGCAGTACTTC. Its protein is CASRGTSGSLTYEQYF.

V and J are TRBV2 and TRBJ1-5, with 8 bases aligning to TRBD1. Germline CDR1 and CDR2: SNHLY and FYNNEI. The CDR3 spans 18 residues. The V segment lost 6 bases and the J segment 0 bases; nucleotides outside the gene matches: 13. Written as DNA, the CDR3 is TGTGCCAGCAGGGCCGACAGGGGCCAGGCATATAGCAATCAGCCCCAGCATTTT. Amino acid sequence: CASRADRGQAYSNQPQHF.

CDR3 bases: TGTGCCAGCAGTGAAGGGGAGAACACTGAAGCTTTCTTT. Translating gives CASSEGENTEAFF. The chain combines TRBV7-3 with TRBJ1-1, with D tentatively TRBD1 (5 bases). From germline, CDR1 is SGHTA and CDR2 FQGTGA. V lost 6 bases, J lost 1 base, and 9 bases lay in between. The CDR3 spans 13 residues.

This clone was found a few times. This chain uses TRBV5-1 with TRBJ2-7; D not resolved. Germline values: CDR1 SGHRS, CDR2 YFSETQ. This CDR3 has 14 residues. The V gene lost 0 bases and the J gene lost 0 bases, with 7 bases spanning the gap. The CDR3 DNA follows: TGCGCCAGCAGCTTGGGGCTCAGCTCCTACGAGCAGTACTTC. It is translated as CASSLGLSSYEQYF.

The chain combines TRBV6-2 or TRBV6-3 with TRBJ2-7, with 7 bases fitting TRBD1. The germline V gene encodes CDR1 MNHEY and CDR2 SVGEGT. The CDR3 spans 15 residues. J gave up 0 bases and V 6 bases, and 8 bases lay outside the gene matches. CDR3 region: CASSPGTALSYEQYF. The DNA for the CDR3 is TGTGCCAGCAGCCCCGGGACAGCGCTCTCCTACGAGCAGTACTTC.

The chain carries TRBV7-3 and TRBJ2-7; D is perhaps TRBD2 (6 bases). The CDR3 spans 13 residues. CDR1 is SGHTA, CDR2 FQGTGA, per germline. V gave up 7 bases and J gave up 6 bases, with 16 bases separating them. CDR3 sequence: CASTETAGGEQYF. CDR3 nucleotides: TGTGCCAGCACCGAAACGGCCGGGGGCGAGCAGTACTTC.

The chain is built from TRBV15 and TRBJ2-2; 9 positions agree with TRBD1. With V trimmed by 2 bases and J by 7 bases, 14 bases remained unmatched. CDR1 and CDR2 from the germline V gene are LNHNV and YYDKDF (reference sequence). The CDR3 is 18 residues long. This chain's CDR3 is CATSRPWGTGLTGGELFF. Written as DNA, the CDR3 is TGTGCCACCAGCAGACCATGGGGGACAGGGCTCACGGGCGGGGAGCTGTTTTTT.

The genes are TRBV4-2 and TRBJ2-5; D possibly corresponds to TRBD2 (5 bases). The germline V and J ends were trimmed by 4 bases and 4 bases, with 13 bases remaining between them. Germline CDR1 reads LGHNA; CDR2 reads YNFKEQ. This CDR3 is 14 amino acids long. The CDR3 nucleotides are TGTGCCAGCAGCCCGAGGGCCCTACGAGAGACCCAGTACTTC. Encoded protein: CASSPRALRETQYF.